This TCR beta chain was sequenced in a study of CD8 T cells in Susac syndrome. It was negative isolation that provided the CD8+ and CD4+ T cells, whereas TEMRA cells were enriched by FACS. Findings of the study overall: It was acknowledged by the study that relatively few individuals were included in its TCR sequencing and HLA analysis.

Reverse transcription used about 0.45 to 1 ug RNA and random hexamers. TCRdb ran MiXCR on the immunoSEQ multiplex PCR reads and lists one entry per CDR3 protein. The table includes 400,000 or so distinct CDR3 sequences, 85% detected once. Concerning this clonotype: What it binds is unknown.

CDR1 and CDR2 (germline): DFQATT, SNEGSKA (reference sequence). CDR3 length equals 16 residues. Trimming removed 1 base from V and 2 bases from J; junction bases left unmatched: 9. Sequences were obtained from CD8+ T cells from PBMCs. This sequence originates from a human donor with multiple sclerosis. The chain joins TRBV20-1 to TRBJ2-7, with 9 positions matching TRBD1. CDR3 protein: CSARGTGALWPYEQYF. Written as DNA, the CDR3 is TGCAGTGCTAGAGGGACAGGGGCCCTTTGGCCCTACGAGCAGTACTTC.